What follows are 29 T cell receptor beta chains derived from one specimen sequenced in a study of human T cells and chemical hapten exposure. One entry per CDR3 protein results from TCRdb running MiXCR on the RACE reads. The table includes roughly 130,000 distinct CDR3 sequences, roughly 10% detected once. The time point was: patch test 3, about 24 weeks after DPC sensitization. Sample treatment: therapeutic diphenylcyclopropenone sensitization with weekly scalp DPC. Specimen: whole blood, collected in connection with sensitization to the hapten diphenylcyclopropenone (DPC). The receptors shown here come from a woman aged 45-60 years with alopecia areata. Some clones in this sample may be carry-over from other donors' samples.

The gene calls are TRBV5-6 and TRBJ2-3; 7 bases are a match to TRBD2. In germline, CDR1 is SGHDT, CDR2 YYEEEE. The CDR3 has 16 residues. V was clipped by 2 bases and J by 5 bases; unmatched bases: 11. The CDR3 DNA sequence: TGTGCCAGCAGCTTCGCGGGAGAGGGAATTTTAGATACGCAGTATTTT. Translation: CASSFAGEGILDTQYF.

This clonotype has just a few counts. This sequence joins TRBV6-2 or TRBV6-3 and TRBJ2-3; 8 bases match TRBD2. The junction had 20 bases not matched to a gene; V was cut back by 7 bases and J by 5 bases. The CDR3 has 18 amino acids. CDR1 and CDR2 (germline): MNHEY, SVGEGT. CDR3 DNA: TGTGCCAGCACGTCCGAAGTGGGGGGCGGACTAGCTCAAGATACGCAGTATTTT. Translating gives CASTSEVGGGLAQDTQYF.

This clonotype occurred a few times. The rearrangement links TRBV28 to TRBJ2-7, with D hard to call. V dropped 4 bases and J dropped 2 bases, with 9 bases sitting between them. CDR3 size: 13 residues. Looked up from germline, CDR1 is MDHEN and CDR2 is SYDVKM. As DNA, the CDR3 is TGTGCCAGCAGTTCCCCCGACCCCTACGAGCAGTACTTC. Translating it yields CASSSPDPYEQYF.

This clonotype was counted a few times. This chain's CDR3 is CASSVGQGISYGYTF. In DNA form, the CDR3 reads TGTGCCAGCAGTGTCGGACAGGGGATTTCCTATGGCTACACCTTC. The chain carries TRBV6-5 and TRBJ1-2; TRBD1 matches 9 bases. Germline values: CDR1 MNHEY, CDR2 SVGAGI. After removal of 5 bases from V and 4 bases from J, the junction contained 8 bases not matched to a gene. The CDR3 contains 15 residues.

The sample holds a few counts of this clonotype. The chain links TRBV29-1 to TRBJ1-2; D is ambiguous. V lost 7 bases to trimming and J lost 4 bases, with 10 bases between them. This CDR3 comprises 11 residues. The V gene's germline CDR1 is SQVTM and CDR2 ANQGSEA. DNA of the CDR3: TGCAGCGGTGATACACCCTATGGCTACACCTTC. Protein sequence: CSGDTPYGYTF.

The rearrangement joins TRBV12-3 or TRBV12-4 to TRBJ2-1, with TRBD2 identical over 7 bases. The V segment lost 5 bases and the J segment 7 bases; nucleotides outside the gene matches: 17. The CDR3 extends over 17 amino acids. CDR3 region: CASSLTALANPKNEQFF. CDR3 coding DNA: TGTGCCAGCAGTCTAACCGCACTAGCGAACCCTAAGAATGAGCAGTTCTTC.

This clonotype showed up just a few times. The chain joins TRBV18 to TRBJ1-4; D is possibly TRBD1 (5 bases). Trimming took 6 bases from V and 12 from J, leaving 11 bases between them. Germline V gene data show CDR1 as KGHSH and CDR2 as LQKENI. CDR3 length: 11 amino acids. The CDR3 loop reads CASSPGTQLFF. The CDR3 bases are TGTGCCAGCTCCCCAGGGACTCAACTGTTTTTT. Filled out from reference TRBV18 and TRBJ1-4, the complete variable domain reads NAGVMQNPRHLVRRRGQEARLRCSPMKGHSHVYWYRQLPEEGLKFMVYLQKENIIDESGMPKERFSAEFPKEGPSILRIQQVVRGDSAAYFCASSPGTQLFFGSGTQLSVL.

DNA for the CDR3: TGTGCCAGCAGCCGGACAGGCTCCTATGGCTACACCTTC. It codes for CASSRTGSYGYTF. The V gene is TRBV14, the J gene TRBJ1-2; 7 bases align to TRBD1. Germline CDR1 SGHDN, CDR2 FVKESK. The CDR3 contains 13 residues. V lost 4 bases, J lost 4 bases, and 3 bases stayed unmatched.

This clonotype was observed a handful of times. The V call is TRBV28, the J call TRBJ2-7; a possible D gene is TRBD2 (5 bases). Germline loops: CDR1 MDHEN, CDR2 SYDVKM. The CDR3 runs to 14 residues. V lost 4 bases to trimming and J lost 3 bases, with 13 bases between them. CDR3 coding DNA: TGTGCCAGCAGTTCTGGGATCGGGAACTACGAGCAGTACTTC. Amino acids: CASSSGIGNYEQYF.

This chain joins TRBV2 and TRBJ2-3; 7 positions match TRBD1. Germline assignment: CDR1 SNHLY and CDR2 FYNNEI. J gave up 5 bases and V 4 bases, and 6 bases lay outside the gene matches. CDR3 size: 14 residues. CDR3: CASSGAGGRDTQYF. CDR3 in DNA: TGTGCCAGCAGTGGGGCAGGGGGTCGAGATACGCAGTATTTT.

This clonotype was seen more than once but under ten times. The rearrangement joins TRBV18 to TRBJ2-3, with unresolved D. CDR1 is KGHSH, CDR2 LQKENI, per germline. V was trimmed by 3 bases and J by 2 bases, leaving 15 bases between them. This CDR3 spans 16 amino acids. The CDR3 here is CASSPQLGTSTDTQYF. The CDR3 DNA sequence: TGTGCCAGCTCACCGCAACTGGGCACCTCCACAGATACGCAGTATTTT.

This clonotype was recorded a few times. The CDR3 spells CASRQGGRPYEQYF. In nucleotides, the CDR3 is TGTGCCAGCAGGCAGGGAGGTCGGCCCTACGAGCAGTACTTC. This chain connects TRBV28 to TRBJ2-7; D is perhaps TRBD2 (6 bases). The CDR3 runs to 14 residues. V lost 6 bases and J 2 bases, leaving 14 bases between the germline ends. Germline V gene lookup returns CDR1 MDHEN and CDR2 SYDVKM.

This clonotype occurred a few times. The chain links TRBV6-1 to TRBJ2-3, with D hard to call. Germline V gene sequence: CDR1 MNHNS, CDR2 SASEGT. V dropped 7 bases and J dropped 4 bases, with 9 bases sitting between them. The CDR3 totals 12 residues. As DNA, the CDR3 is TGTGCCAGCAAGGCCGTAGCAGATACGCAGTATTTT. Translating gives CASKAVADTQYF.

The sample holds a few counts of this clonotype. The chain carries TRBV6-5 and TRBJ2-5; the match to TRBD1 covers 7 bases. This CDR3 is built from 14 residues. V gave up 5 bases and J gave up 5 bases; unmatched junction bases: 8. Germline CDR1 and CDR2: MNHEY and SVGAGI. The DNA of the CDR3 is TGTGCCAGCAGTGACGGGACAGAACTGGAGACCCAGTACTTC. Translation: CASSDGTELETQYF.

This clonotype was seen more than once but under ten times. J is TRBJ2-7 and V is TRBV29-1; TRBD2 matches at 10 bases. Germline CDR1 reads SQVTM; CDR2 reads ANQGSEA. The trim removed 2 bases at V and 5 bases at J, leaving 3 bases unmatched. The CDR3 covers 13 residues. The CDR3 sequence is CSVESGGGNEQYF. The CDR3, as DNA: TGCAGCGTTGAAAGCGGGGGGGGCAACGAGCAGTACTTC.

This clonotype was counted only a few times. This chain joins TRBV28 and TRBJ1-2, with TRBD1 as a possible D gene (5 bases). In germline, CDR1 is MDHEN, CDR2 SYDVKM. Trimming removed 5 bases from V and 2 bases from J, with 15 bases in between. CDR3 length equals 15 residues. CDR3 coding DNA: TGTGCCAGCAGTCTTGAGCGGGACGTGAACTATGGCTACACCTTC. Encoded protein: CASSLERDVNYGYTF.

This clonotype was counted at least ten times. The gene calls are TRBV20-1 and TRBJ2-3, with 9 bases fitting TRBD2. V gave up 1 base and J gave up 12 bases; unmatched junction bases: 5. The CDR3 is 12 residues long. Per the germline V gene, CDR1 is DFQATT and CDR2 is SNEGSKA (reference sequence). CDR3 sequence reads: CSARGISGSQYF. The CDR3, as DNA: TGCAGTGCTAGAGGCATTAGCGGGAGTCAGTATTTT.

This clonotype was picked up a small number of times. CDR3 nucleotide sequence: TGTGCCAGCAGTTCCCAGGTCTCCTACAATGAGCAGTTCTTC. Protein: CASSSQVSYNEQFF. The chain combines TRBV2 with TRBJ2-1; D unclear. There are 14 residues in the CDR3. V dropped 5 bases and J dropped 0 bases, with 8 bases sitting between them. CDR1 and CDR2 from the germline V gene are SNHLY and FYNNEI.

The chain carries TRBV7-8 and TRBJ1-4; D not resolved. The CDR3 extends over 13 amino acids. The V and J ends lost 7 bases and 5 bases respectively, with 11 bases between them. Germline CDR1 and CDR2: SGHVS and FQNEAQ. This CDR3 is CASTRGSNEKLFF. Written as DNA, the CDR3 is TGTGCCAGCACCCGCGGATCCAATGAAAAACTGTTTTTT.

The gene calls are TRBV20-1 and TRBJ2-2; D may be TRBD1 (5 bases). Germline V gives CDR1 DFQATT, CDR2 SNEGSKA (reference sequence). This CDR3 is 15 amino acids long. The ends were cut back, 3 bases at V and 3 bases at J, with 14 bases in the middle. In DNA, the CDR3 is TGCAGTGCTAGTCTGACAGCATGGGACACCGGGGAGCTGTTTTTT. Protein product: CSASLTAWDTGELFF.

This chain joins TRBV4-3 and TRBJ2-2, with D uncertain. Germline CDR1 and CDR2: LGHNA and YSLEER. V dropped 4 bases and J dropped 0 bases, with 18 bases sitting between them. There are 18 residues in the CDR3. The CDR3 sequence: CASSPYRVGSSNTGELFF. CDR3 nucleotides: TGCGCCAGCAGCCCATACCGCGTGGGGTCGTCGAACACCGGGGAGCTGTTTTTT.

This clonotype came up a few times. The chain has TRBV6-1 and TRBJ1-2, with 10 bases that match TRBD1. Germline values: CDR1 MNHNS, CDR2 SASEGT. V shed 7 bases and J 11 bases; nucleotides not matched to a gene: 7. The CDR3 totals 12 residues. This CDR3 reads CASNTGQGPYTF. Written as DNA, the CDR3 is TGTGCCAGCAACACGGGACAGGGGCCTTACACCTTC.

The chain has TRBV20-1 and TRBJ1-1; perhaps TRBD1 as D (5 bases). The CDR3 contains 11 residues. Trimming removed 5 bases at V and 5 bases at J, with 9 bases between. Germline CDR1 and CDR2: DFQATT and SNEGSKA (reference sequence). The CDR3 nucleotides are TGCAGTGCTGGGACCGGGACTGAAGCTTTCTTT. Residues: CSAGTGTEAFF.

This clonotype was observed a few times. The chain joins TRBV7-2 to TRBJ1-1; 9 nucleotides line up with TRBD1. This CDR3 is 13 amino acids long. Germline lookup yields CDR1 SGHTA and CDR2 FQGNSA. V shed 6 bases, J shed 11 bases, and the junction held 10 bases outside the gene matches. The CDR3 reads CASRPGTGPQAFF. The CDR3 region has the DNA TGTGCCAGCAGGCCCGGGACAGGGCCTCAGGCTTTCTTT. Looking up the rest from reference TRBV7-2 and TRBJ1-1 gives the full variable domain: GAGVSQSPSNKVTEKGKDVELRCDPISGHTALYWYRQSLGQGLEFLIYFQGNSAPDKSGLPSDRFSAERTGGSVSTLTIQRTQQEDSAVYLCASRPGTGPQAFFGQGTRLTVV.

The rearrangement uses TRBV29-1 and TRBJ2-1; 11 bases align to TRBD2. This CDR3 spans 13 amino acids. V lost 5 bases to trimming and J lost 12 bases; unmatched junction nucleotides: 9. Germline V gives CDR1 SQVTM, CDR2 ANQGSEA. The CDR3 region has the DNA TGCAGCGTTCGGATAGCGGGAGGGCAGGGGCAGTTCTTC. Protein product: CSVRIAGGQGQFF.

The chain employs TRBV20-1 and TRBJ2-2; 12 bases map to TRBD2. Germline V gives CDR1 DFQATT, CDR2 SNEGSKA (reference sequence). The CDR3 extends over 18 amino acids. V shed 0 bases and J 4 bases; nucleotides not matched to a gene: 9. In nucleotides, the CDR3 is TGCAGTGCTAGAGATCCCCGACTAGCGGGAGTTTCCACCGGGGAGCTGTTTTTT. It is translated as CSARDPRLAGVSTGELFF.

This clonotype appeared a few times. DNA for the CDR3: TGCGCCAGCAGCCTTGTCACCGGGACTAGCGGGGCAGATACGCAGTATTTT. As protein: CASSLVTGTSGADTQYF. The gene calls are TRBV5-1 and TRBJ2-3; 13 bases are a match to TRBD2. This CDR3 contains 17 residues. The J segment lost 4 bases and the V segment lost 4 bases, leaving 9 bases of the junction unmatched. Germline lookup yields CDR1 SGHRS and CDR2 YFSETQ.

This clonotype was counted a few times. This sequence joins TRBV5-6 and TRBJ1-1; 8 bases align to TRBD1. Germline loops: CDR1 SGHDT, CDR2 YYEEEE. Trimming removed 10 bases from V and 5 bases from J; junction bases left unmatched: 10. CDR3 length: 13 residues. The CDR3 loop is CAFDRGAGTEAFF. In DNA, the CDR3 is TGTGCCTTCGACAGGGGAGCGGGAACTGAAGCTTTCTTT.

This clonotype showed up many times. The chain uses TRBV21-1 and TRBJ2-5; TRBD1 is taken as the D call from the table, unchecked against the DNA. TRBV21-1 is tagged as a pseudogene. This CDR3 is built from 13 residues. The CDR3 protein is CAKHLLGTRTQYF. CDR3 coding DNA: TGTGCCAAACACCTACTAGGGACCCGGACCCAGTACTTC.